A single sample gave rise to the 11 T cell receptor beta chains below, sequenced in a study of blood T cell repertoires in COVID-19. Profiling relied on immunoSEQ multiplex PCR, and the TCRdb table lists in-frame clones only, not all of them. The sample holds roughly 260,000 clones, about 87% seen once. Input material: peripheral blood. These receptors came from a man between 60 and 75 years old who had recovered from COVID-19.

The rearrangement links TRBV27 to TRBJ1-4; 9 nucleotides line up with TRBD1. Germline CDR1 MNHEY, CDR2 SMNVEV (reference sequence). CDR3 size: 15 residues. V shed 4 bases and J 7 bases; nucleotides not matched to a gene: 7. CDR3 nucleotides: TGTGCCAGCAGTTCGGAACAGGGGGCGGCTGAAAAACTGTTTTTT. Translation gives CASSSEQGAAEKLFF.

The rearrangement links TRBV7-2 to TRBJ2-7; a weak D match, TRBD1 (6 bases). The V end lost 5 bases, the J end lost 0 bases, and 11 bases lay between the germline ends. The CDR3 has 14 residues. Germline-derived CDR1 and CDR2 are SGHTA and FQGNSA. The CDR3 DNA is TGTGCCAGCAGCGACCCACAGGGCTCCTACGAGCAGTACTTC. Amino acids: CASSDPQGSYEQYF.

This rearrangement joins TRBV27 to TRBJ2-7; 8 bases agree with TRBD1. CDR3 size: 16 residues. Germline loops: CDR1 MNHEY, CDR2 SMNVEV (reference sequence). Trimming took 5 bases from V and 0 from J; bases not matched to a gene: 9. This CDR3 is CASSPPRTGSSYEQYF. The CDR3 coding sequence is TGTGCCAGCAGTCCGCCCCGGACAGGGAGCTCCTACGAGCAGTACTTC.

This chain joins TRBV27 and TRBJ1-6, with TRBD1 matching 8 bases. CDR1 MNHEY and CDR2 SMNVEV come from the germline V gene (reference sequence). The CDR3 is 15 residues long. V lost 4 bases and J lost 9; bases outside the gene matches: 8. The CDR3 bases are TGTGCCAGCAGTTCCCGGACAGGGATAGTTTCACCCCTCCACTTT. Translation gives CASSSRTGIVSPLHF.

This rearrangement joins TRBV5-1 to TRBJ2-3, with D maybe TRBD1 (5 bases). Germline loops: CDR1 SGHRS, CDR2 YFSETQ. The ends were cut back, 7 bases at V and 4 bases at J, with 7 bases in the middle. This CDR3 contains 11 residues. Written as DNA, the CDR3 is TGCGCCAGCCTAGGGGCAGATACGCAGTATTTT. It encodes CASLGADTQYF.

The chain recombines TRBV7-2 with TRBJ2-7; 9 positions agree with TRBD2. The length of the CDR3 is 18 residues. Germline CDR1 reads SGHTA; CDR2 reads FQGNSA. Trimming at V came to 3 bases and at J to 0 bases, leaving 12 bases not matched to a gene. CDR3 amino acids: CASSFGVAGAHSSYEQYF. The DNA for the CDR3 is TGTGCCAGCAGCTTCGGCGTAGCGGGGGCCCATTCCTCCTACGAGCAGTACTTC.

This clone has more than one count but fewer than ten. The chain has TRBV28 and TRBJ2-7; 7 bases agree with TRBD1. Losses at the gene ends were 3 bases for V and 6 bases for J; bases not matched to a gene: 5. Germline-derived CDR1 and CDR2 are MDHEN and SYDVKM. The CDR3 has 13 amino acids. In nucleotides, the CDR3 is TGTGCCAGCAGTTTCCTTACAGGGGTCGAGCAGTACTTC. Amino acids: CASSFLTGVEQYF.

The chain employs TRBV2 and TRBJ2-2, with 8 nucleotides matching TRBD1. CDR1 is SNHLY, CDR2 FYNNEI, per germline. The V gene end was trimmed by 6 bases and the J gene end by 4 bases; junction bases not matched to a gene: 4. The CDR3 has 14 residues. CDR3 loop: CASRRTGSTGELFF. The CDR3 nucleotides read TGTGCCAGCAGAAGGACAGGGTCCACCGGGGAGCTGTTTTTT.

The gene calls are TRBV6-5 and TRBJ2-5; D call uncertain. The V gene lost 5 bases and the J gene lost 7 bases, with 14 bases spanning the gap. Germline loops: CDR1 MNHEY, CDR2 SVGAGI. CDR3 length: 13 amino acids. The CDR3 sequence: CASSTRLEGTQYF. For the CDR3, the DNA is TGTGCCAGCAGTACGAGGCTTGAAGGGACCCAGTACTTC.

The V gene is TRBV20-1, the J gene TRBJ1-2, with TRBD1 as a possible D gene (5 bases). Germline CDR1 reads DFQATT; CDR2 reads SNEGSKA (reference sequence). The CDR3 spans 11 residues. V lost 0 bases to trimming and J lost 6 bases, with 5 bases between them. The CDR3 here is CSARDRDGYTF. The CDR3 DNA reads TGCAGTGCTAGAGACAGGGATGGCTACACCTTC.

V usage is TRBV7-3 and J usage is TRBJ1-1, with D possibly matching TRBD1 (5 bases). The CDR3 is made up of 13 amino acids. V was shortened by 2 bases and J by 3 bases, with 7 bases between the two germline ends. The germline CDR1 and CDR2 sequences are SGHTA and FQGTGA. The DNA for the CDR3 is TGTGCCAGCAGCTTAGGGGGGGACACTGAAGCTTTCTTT. Translation: CASSLGGDTEAFF.